The rows below give T cell receptor beta chains drawn from one sample of a study of T cell responses to AZD1222 COVID-19 vaccine. Clones were read by immunoSEQ multiplex PCR, and TCRdb kept only the in-frame ones, dropping some. The table lists roughly 200,000 clones, around 94% of them singletons. Sequencing was performed on peripheral blood, taken 28 days after the second dose of the MenACWY control vaccine. Every receptor here comes from an adult who received the MenACWY meningococcal vaccine as a control. The CDR3 runs from the conserved cysteine through the conserved F or W. D genes are given only for firm matches. A clone size is listed for some rows: how often the clone was seen (once, few, many), or a class if it is expanded.

V gene	J gene	D gene	clone size	CDR3 protein	CDR3 DNA
TRBV7-3	TRBJ1-1	-	once	CASSQMGDTEAFF	TGTGCCAGCAGCCAAATGGGGGACACTGAAGCTTTCTTT
TRBV5-6	TRBJ2-7	TRBD1	-	CASSFSTGNAQYF	TGTGCCAGCAGCTTTTCGACAGGGAACGCGCAGTACTTC
TRBV6-5	TRBJ2-2	-	-	CASSYSGPGELFF	TGTGCCAGCAGTTATTCAGGCCCCGGGGAGCTGTTTTTT
TRBV6-5	TRBJ2-7	-	-	CASSRGTLYEQYF	TGTGCCAGCAGTCGGGGGACTTTATACGAGCAGTACTTC
TRBV11-2	TRBJ1-1	-	-	CASTHFLNTEAFF	TGTGCCAGCACACATTTTTTGAACACTGAAGCTTTCTTT
TRBV5-6	TRBJ1-4	-	once	CASSSSEGRDCF	TGTGCCAGCAGCTCCTCGGAGGGCAGAGATTGTTTT
TRBV5-1	TRBJ1-1	-	-	CASSFPDEGMNTEAFF	TGCGCCAGCAGCTTCCCCGACGAGGGGATGAACACTGAAGCTTTCTTT
TRBV4-3	TRBJ2-6	-	-	CASSQAHSGANVLTF	TGCGCCAGCAGCCAAGCCCACTCTGGGGCCAACGTCCTGACTTTC
TRBV6-5	TRBJ1-1	-	-	CASSYLQGSEAFF	TGTGCCAGCAGTTATTTACAGGGCTCTGAAGCTTTCTTT
TRBV2	TRBJ2-2	TRBD1	-	CASSETGGFGELFF	TGTGCCAGCAGTGAGACAGGGGGCTTCGGGGAGCTGTTTTTT
TRBV24-1	TRBJ2-5	-	once	CATSDLGREGQETQYF	TGTGCCACCAGTGACCTGGGCCGCGAGGGGCAAGAGACCCAGTACTTC
TRBV7-9	TRBJ1-1	-	-	CASSHPTGGNTEAFF	TGTGCCAGCAGCCACCCGACAGGCGGGAACACTGAAGCTTTCTTT
TRBV4-1	TRBJ2-5	TRBD2	-	CASSPGTSGQETQYF	TGCGCCAGCAGCCCCGGGACTAGCGGGCAAGAGACCCAGTACTTC
TRBV19	TRBJ2-1	-	-	CASSPQGFYNEQFF	TGTGCCAGTAGTCCCCAGGGGTTTTACAATGAGCAGTTCTTC
TRBV5-6	TRBJ1-2	-	-	CASSFDVPPYTF	TGTGCCAGCAGCTTTGACGTTCCTCCCTACACCTTC
TRBV19	TRBJ1-4	-	-	CASSIDISERGKLFF	TGTGCCAGTAGTATAGATATCAGTGAAAGGGGAAAACTGTTTTTT
TRBV5-8	TRBJ2-1	-	-	CASSLYVGSYNEQFF	TGTGCCAGCAGCTTGTATGTTGGCTCCTACAATGAGCAGTTCTTC
TRBV28	TRBJ2-6	-	-	CASSSPGANVLTF	TGTGCCAGCAGCTCACCTGGGGCCAACGTCCTGACTTTC
TRBV5-4	TRBJ2-5	-	-	CASSLDPSGSETQYF	TGTGCCAGCAGCTTGGACCCGTCGGGATCAGAGACCCAGTACTTC
TRBV18	TRBJ2-1	-	-	CASSPPAGNEQFF	TGTGCCAGCTCACCACCAGCAGGGAATGAGCAGTTCTTC
TRBV10-3	TRBJ1-2	-	-	CAISGDNNYGYTF	TGTGCCATCAGTGGAGACAACAACTATGGCTACACCTTC
TRBV30	TRBJ1-3	-	-	CAWSLEGSSGNTIYF	TGTGCCTGGAGTCTGGAGGGTTCCTCTGGAAACACCATATATTTT
TRBV9	TRBJ2-1	-	-	CASSVWGYNEQFF	TGTGCCAGCAGCGTATGGGGCTACAATGAGCAGTTCTTC
TRBV28	TRBJ1-6	-	-	CASRTENSPLHF	TGTGCCAGCAGAACTGAGAATTCACCCCTCCACTTT
TRBV4-2	TRBJ1-6	TRBD1	-	CASSQERQGVSPLHF	TGTGCCAGCAGCCAAGAACGACAGGGCGTGTCACCCCTCCACTTT
TRBV6-5	TRBJ2-7	-	once	CAALRYRGSYEQYF	TGTGCCGCCCTTAGGTACCGAGGCTCCTACGAGCAGTACTTC
TRBV3-1/TRBV3-2	TRBJ2-1	TRBD2	-	CASSPGLAGGSYNEQFF	TGTGCCAGCAGCCCGGGACTAGCGGGAGGGTCCTACAATGAGCAGTTCTTC
TRBV27	TRBJ1-2	-	-	CASSLRGSYGYTF	TGTGCCAGCAGTTTACGCGGTTCCTATGGCTACACCTTC
TRBV19	TRBJ1-3	-	-	CASLQTTVRNTIYF	TGTGCCAGTCTTCAAACGACAGTAAGAAACACCATATATTTT
TRBV19	TRBJ1-1	TRBD1	once	CASSQRGRSTTRYPEAFF	TGTGCCAGTAGTCAAAGGGGGCGGAGTACTACCCGTTACCCTGAAGCTTTCTTT
TRBV15	TRBJ1-1	TRBD1	-	CATSRDRALNTEAFF	TGTGCCACCAGCAGGGACAGGGCCTTGAACACTGAAGCTTTCTTT
TRBV12-2	TRBJ1-5	-	-	CATPKGASNQPQHF	TGTGCAACCCCGAAGGGGGCGAGCAATCAGCCCCAGCATTTT
TRBV30	TRBJ2-7	-	-	CAWSPSYEQYF	TGTGCCTGGAGTCCGTCCTACGAGCAGTACTTC
TRBV4-1	TRBJ2-5	TRBD2	once	CASSQVLAGGLKTQYF	TGCGCCAGCAGCCAAGTTCTAGCGGGGGGGCTGAAGACCCAGTACTTC
TRBV18	TRBJ2-2	-	-	CASSPGTGELFF	TGTGCCAGCTCACCGGGGACCGGGGAGCTGTTTTTT
TRBV29-1	TRBJ2-1	-	-	CSVGETSSSYNEQFF	TGCAGCGTTGGGGAGACGTCGAGCTCCTACAATGAGCAGTTCTTC
TRBV28	TRBJ1-3	TRBD1	-	CASSPRDRGRNTIYF	TGTGCCAGCAGTCCACGGGACAGGGGAAGAAACACCATATATTTT
TRBV28	TRBJ1-6	-	-	CASTETGISPLHF	TGTGCCAGCACGGAGACAGGAATTTCACCCCTCCACTTT
TRBV28	TRBJ1-1	-	few	CASSGGAGTEAFF	TGTGCCAGCAGTGGGGGCGCCGGGACTGAAGCTTTCTTT
TRBV12-3/TRBV12-4	TRBJ2-5	-	-	CASTISGQETQYF	TGTGCCAGCACCATCTCAGGGCAAGAGACCCAGTACTTC
TRBV28	TRBJ1-2	-	-	CASNNPGFTNYGYTF	TGTGCCAGCAACAACCCGGGGTTTACTAACTATGGCTACACCTTC
TRBV5-1	TRBJ2-7	-	-	CASSPDPGYPSAF	TGCGCCAGCAGCCCCGACCCAGGGTACCCATCGGCTTTC
TRBV9	TRBJ2-2	TRBD2	-	CASSVGGGSSPGELFF	TGTGCCAGCAGCGTAGGGGGCGGGAGTTCCCCCGGGGAGCTGTTTTTT
TRBV4-3	TRBJ2-1	-	-	CASSQQGGGEQFF	TGCGCCAGCAGCCAACAGGGAGGTGGTGAGCAGTTCTTC
TRBV6-6	TRBJ1-2	-	-	CASTDEGGYGYTF	TGTGCCAGCACCGACGAAGGGGGCTATGGCTACACCTTC
TRBV15	TRBJ2-5	-	-	CATSREPGQETQYF	TGTGCCACCAGCAGAGAGCCGGGACAAGAGACCCAGTACTTC
TRBV3-1/TRBV3-2	TRBJ2-7	-	-	CASSQDVAELYF	TGTGCCAGCAGCCAAGATGTGGCAGAACTGTACTTC
TRBV18	TRBJ2-5	-	few	CASSPPAGLETQYF	TGTGCCAGCTCACCACCGGCGGGGTTAGAGACCCAGTACTTC
TRBV3-1/TRBV3-2	TRBJ1-4	-	-	CASSQGGEKLFF	TGTGCCAGCAGCCAAGGCGGGGAAAAACTGTTTTTT
TRBV30	TRBJ2-7	-	-	CAWSESSYEQYF	TGTGCCTGGAGTGAAAGCTCTTACGAGCAGTACTTC
TRBV7-2	TRBJ1-2	-	few	CASSVTYRDYGYTF	TGTGCCAGCAGCGTGACGTATCGTGACTATGGCTACACCTTC